The 3 T cell receptor beta chains in this list originate from one sample, sequenced in a study of tumor-infiltrating lymphocytes in primary liver carcinoma. Priming with a constant-region primer yielded TCR beta cDNA from roughly 490 ng total RNA. Three nested multiplex PCR rounds, a slightly modified ARM-PCR, produced the libraries for TCR beta. TRBV1-TRBV30 forward primers paired with a C-beta reverse primer were used in the first two PCR rounds, which ran roughly 9 cycles each. TCRdb redid the calling of the multiplex PCR reads with MiXCR, one entry per CDR3 protein. The sample contains around 88,000 distinct CDR3 sequences, about 70% of which appear only once. From roughly 21-30 mg of unsorted bulk tissue, DNA and RNA were co-extracted together. Sequencing used tumor-adjacent normal liver tissue. The receptors were sampled from a man aged 40-50 years with primary liver carcinoma and hepatitis B virus infection.

The chain carries TRBV11-2 and TRBJ2-1; D gene ambiguous. The germline gives CDR1 SGHAT, CDR2 FQNNGV. Trimming removed 3 bases at V and 5 bases at J, with 8 bases between. The CDR3 is 13 amino acids. The CDR3 loop is CASSFDTNNEQFF. CDR3 in DNA: TGTGCCAGCAGCTTCGATACCAACAATGAGCAGTTCTTC.

Concerning this clonotype: One end of the junction does not line up with germline, which may come from a read error. This chain joins TRBV12-3 or TRBV12-4 and TRBJ2-1; 8 bases are a match to TRBD2. The CDR3 is 15 amino acids. CDR3 sequence: CASSPGLVGAAEQFF. For the CDR3, the DNA is TGTGCCAGCAGTCCGGGACTAGTGGGAGCGGCTGAGCAATTCTTC.

Details on this clonotype: The germline gene is not matched at one end of the junction; a read error may be the cause. J is TRBJ1-2 and V is TRBV4-1, with D tentatively TRBD1 (5 bases). The CDR3 spans 13 residues. The germline CDR1 and CDR2 sequences are MGHRA and YSYEKL. Here the CDR3 DNA reads TGCGCTAGCAGCCAAGTAACAAGGGACGGCTACACCTTC. It encodes CASSQVTRDGYTF.